This TCR beta chain was identified during a study of T cells after yellow fever vaccination. For the study at large: Fractions containing few cells were prepared with SMART-Seq v4 Ultra Low Input. General study points: The study noted that FACS-sorted repertoires could contain abundant clonotypes contaminating from the bulk population.

Worth noting for this clonotype: Its antigen remains unidentified.

UMIs were added to TCR cDNA along with a universal primer site when it was made by 5'RACE template switching. MiXCR was run by TCRdb on the 5' RACE reads, yielding one entry per CDR3 protein. The data show 620,000 or so distinct CDR3 sequences, about a sixth seen once. In germline, CDR1 is SGHTA, CDR2 FQGNSA. This CDR3 region has 13 residues. The germline V and J ends were trimmed by 1 base and 7 bases, with 8 bases remaining between them. This TCR was sampled from a man in his late teens or twenties who received the YFV17D yellow fever vaccine. The chain links TRBV7-2 to TRBJ2-1, with a possible D match to TRBD2 (5 bases). The material was PBMCs, obtained roughly 5 days after the first yellow fever vaccination. The CDR3 DNA reads TGTGCCAGCAGCTTAGTGACGGGGAATGAGCAGTTCTTC. It codes for CASSLVTGNEQFF.